This T cell receptor (beta chain) emerged from a study of OX40 agonist ivuxolimab in advanced cancers. Study results and caveats: Dose levels from 0.1 to 3.0 mg/kg saw CD4+ and CD8+ blood T cells expand clonally by week 6.

On this clone itself: As yet, its antigen is unknown.

Germline V CDR1 and CDR2: MDHEN, SYDVKM. This CDR3 is built from 16 residues. V was pared by 5 bases and J by 0 bases, with 16 bases between. Libraries were prepared by immunoSEQ multiplex PCR; TCRdb keeps only in-frame clonotypes and omits some of them. In the table there are 74,000 or so clones, more than 80% of which are singletons. The source material was CD4+ or CD8+ T cells sorted from blood, sampled in a trial of the OX40 agonist ivuxolimab. The receptor was derived from an adult with an advanced solid tumor such as melanoma, head and neck, liver or kidney cancer. The rearrangement uses TRBV28 and TRBJ1-1; tentative D call: TRBD1 (5 bases). The CDR3 DNA is TGTGCCAGCAGTACTTATGCCGGACAATTGAACACTGAAGCTTTCTTT. It yields the protein CASSTYAGQLNTEAFF.